The 26 T cell receptor beta chains in this list originate from one sample, sequenced in a study of CD8+CD57+ T cells in acquired aplastic anemia. The template used for profiling TCR beta VDJ and CDR3 was genomic DNA. TCRdb independently ran MiXCR on the reads; one entry per CDR3 protein. The sample includes about 180,000 distinct CDR3 sequences, 45% to 50% of them seen just once. Sequences were obtained from sorted CD4+, CD8+, or CD8+CD57+ T cells (not recorded which) from PBMCs. The receptors originated from a human donor in good health.

This clonotype was recorded many times. The rearrangement joins TRBV6-6 to TRBJ1-5; D might be TRBD1 (5 bases). The CDR3 runs 14 residues. The germline V and J ends were trimmed by 4 bases and 9 bases, with 16 bases remaining between them. CDR1 is MNHNY, CDR2 SVGAGI, per germline (reference sequence). The CDR3 region has the DNA TGTGCCAGCAGTTCGGACAACCCGATCGTGCCCCAGCATTTT. Protein sequence: CASSSDNPIVPQHF.

V is TRBV2 and J is TRBJ1-2; TRBD1 matches 8 bases. This CDR3 region has 13 residues. The junction had 7 bases not matched to a gene; V was cut back by 7 bases and J by 6 bases. Germline assignment: CDR1 SNHLY and CDR2 FYNNEI. DNA of the CDR3: TGTGCCAGCATTTCCGACAGGGGCAATGGCTACACCTTC. Encoded protein: CASISDRGNGYTF. Complete variable domain (other parts from reference TRBV2 and TRBJ1-2): EPEVTQTPSHQVTQMGQEVILRCVPISNHLYFYWYRQILGQKVEFLVSFYNNEISEKSEIFDDQFSVERPDGSNFTLKIRSTKLEDSAMYFCASISDRGNGYTFGSGTRLTVV.

This clonotype has ten or more counts. This chain uses TRBV20-1 with TRBJ2-3, with D possibly TRBD1 on 5 matching bases. The germline gives CDR1 DFQATT, CDR2 SNEGSKA (reference sequence). The CDR3 consists of 14 residues. The germline V and J ends were trimmed by 1 base and 7 bases, with 15 bases remaining between them. The CDR3 loop reads CSARVKGNKNTQYF. DNA for the CDR3: TGCAGTGCTAGAGTGAAGGGGAACAAGAATACGCAGTATTTT.

This chain links TRBV20-1 with TRBJ1-3, with D maybe TRBD1 (5 bases). Germline CDR1 DFQATT, CDR2 SNEGSKA (reference sequence). CDR3 length: 17 residues. Trimming removed 6 bases from V and 1 base from J, with 22 bases in between. The CDR3: CSARVARGVHSGNTIYF. CDR3 bases: TGCAGTGCCAGGGTGGCCCGGGGAGTTCATTCTGGAAACACCATATATTTT.

The chain is built from TRBV12-3 or TRBV12-4 and TRBJ1-6; the D is unclear. This CDR3 comprises 13 residues. The V gene lost 4 bases and the J gene lost 5 bases, with 6 bases spanning the gap. The CDR3 here is CASSYMDNSPLHF. The CDR3 bases are TGTGCCAGCAGTTACATGGATAATTCACCCCTCCACTTT.

V is TRBV25-1 and J is TRBJ2-3, with D unresolved. Germline CDR1 is MGHDK and CDR2 is SYGVNS. There are 16 residues in the CDR3. Between the trimmed V and J ends, which lost 4 bases and 2 bases, there was a span of 16 bases. CDR3 protein: CASSGGMVGHTDTQYF. The CDR3 nucleotides are TGTGCCAGCAGTGGAGGAATGGTAGGCCACACAGATACGCAGTATTTT.

The sample holds a few counts of this clonotype. The chain employs TRBV19 and TRBJ1-2; D not certain. Germline assignment: CDR1 LNHDA and CDR2 SQIVND (reference sequence). CDR3 length: 13 residues. The germline V and J ends were trimmed by 3 bases and 8 bases, with 13 bases remaining between them. The CDR3 bases are TGTGCCAGTAGTATCGAACAGATCGGCGGCTACACCTTC. This encodes CASSIEQIGGYTF.

The genes are TRBV2 and TRBJ1-2; 7 bases align to TRBD1. Germline CDR1 reads SNHLY; CDR2 reads FYNNEI. The trim removed 4 bases at V and 2 bases at J, leaving 4 bases unmatched. CDR3 length: 14 amino acids. CDR3 sequence (DNA): TGTGCCAGCAGTGTGCAGGGGGAGAACTATGGCTACACCTTC. Protein product: CASSVQGENYGYTF.

Comments on this clonotype: Just one base apart from a much larger clone, this may be a read error. This chain connects TRBV29-1 to TRBJ1-3; the D gene is possibly TRBD1 (6 bases). CDR3 length: 15 residues. The germline CDR1 and CDR2 sequences are SQVTM and ANQGSEA. V was shortened by 4 bases and J by 4 bases, with 17 bases between the two germline ends. CDR3 DNA: TGCAGCGTTGGTGGGGGCCCCATAGCGGGAAACACCATATATTTT. Its protein product is CSVGGGPIAGNTIYF.

This rearrangement joins TRBV2 to TRBJ1-1; D gene ambiguous. Germline V gives CDR1 SNHLY, CDR2 FYNNEI. The V gene lost 9 bases and the J gene lost 2 bases, with 13 bases spanning the gap. The CDR3 runs to 13 residues. The CDR3: CASTEGINTEAFF. The CDR3 DNA reads TGTGCCAGTACGGAGGGAATTAACACTGAAGCTTTCTTT.

This chain links TRBV2 with TRBJ2-3; TRBD2 aligns across 13 bases. Germline-derived CDR1 and CDR2 are SNHLY and FYNNEI. Unmatched junction bases numbered 2, after V lost 3 bases and J lost 2 bases. The CDR3 is 16 residues long. The CDR3 region has the DNA TGTGCCAGCAGTGAGGGACTAGCGGGGACCACAGATACGCAGTATTTT. Translated: CASSEGLAGTTDTQYF.

The chain employs TRBV10-3 and TRBJ2-3, with 8 nucleotides matching TRBD2. CDR1 ENHRY and CDR2 SYGVKD come from the germline V gene. The CDR3 contains 15 residues. V dropped 0 bases and J dropped 3; count of bases not matched to a gene: 2. CDR3 DNA sequence: TGTGCCATCAGTGAGTCAAGCGGGGGAACAGATACGCAGTATTTT. Translating it yields CAISESSGGTDTQYF.

The rearrangement uses TRBV20-1 and TRBJ2-7; 10 bases map to TRBD2. CDR1 and CDR2 from the germline V gene are DFQATT and SNEGSKA (reference sequence). The CDR3 sequence is 14 residues long. The trim removed 4 bases at V and 9 bases at J, leaving 12 bases unmatched. CDR3 sequence: CSAKKGLAGVVQYF. The CDR3, as DNA: TGCAGTGCTAAAAAAGGCCTAGCGGGAGTGGTGCAGTACTTC.

This sequence joins TRBV10-3 and TRBJ2-3; 10 nucleotides align to TRBD2. J gave up 2 bases and V 0 bases, and 8 bases lay outside the gene matches. Germline values: CDR1 ENHRY, CDR2 SYGVKD. The CDR3 runs to 18 residues. CDR3 sequence: CAISESGRTSGSTDTQYF. The CDR3, as DNA: TGTGCCATCAGTGAGTCAGGACGGACTAGCGGATCCACAGATACGCAGTATTTT.

This rearrangement joins TRBV5-1 to TRBJ1-6; 8 bases agree with TRBD1. CDR1 and CDR2 (germline): SGHRS, YFSETQ. With V trimmed by 3 bases and J by 10 bases, 3 bases remained unmatched. The CDR3 has 13 amino acids. The CDR3 DNA sequence: TGCGCCAGCAGCTCGGGACAGGTCTCACCCCTCCACTTT. Translated: CASSSGQVSPLHF.

This clonotype was observed many times. The rearrangement links TRBV30 to TRBJ1-6; a weak D match, TRBD1 (5 bases). From germline, CDR1 is GTSNPN and CDR2 SVGIG (reference sequence). The CDR3 contains 14 residues. V lost 4 bases and J 4 bases, leaving 11 bases between the germline ends. Written as DNA, the CDR3 is TGTGCCTGGATGGGGGGGACTTATAATTCACCCCTCCACTTT. It translates to CAWMGGTYNSPLHF.

This clonotype occurred a few times. A much larger clone is a single base away; this may be a read error. A read error is likely, as this CDR3 ends without the conserved phenylalanine or tryptophan. The chain links TRBV5-6 to TRBJ2-1; D is possibly TRBD1 or TRBD2 (6 bases each). Trimming removed 1 base at V and 12 bases at J, with 8 bases between. This CDR3 comprises 11 residues. Germline V gives CDR1 SGHDT, CDR2 YYEEEE. For the CDR3, the DNA is TGTGCCAGCAGCTTGCGGGGGCTGCAGTTCGTC. It translates to CASSLRGLQFV.

J is TRBJ2-6 and V is TRBV6-5, with 9 bases that match TRBD1. Trimming cost V 4 bases and J 2 bases; bases outside gene matches: 3. CDR1 is MNHEY, CDR2 SVGAGI, per germline. The length of the CDR3 is 16 residues. CDR3 nucleotides: TGTGCCAGCAGTTCACAGGGGGCGCCTGGGGCCAACGTCCTGACTTTC. Protein sequence: CASSSQGAPGANVLTF.

There are many counts of this clonotype. The J gene is TRBJ1-3, the V gene TRBV2; D ambiguous. CDR3 size: 13 residues. Trimming took 6 bases from V and 0 from J, leaving 6 bases between them. CDR1 is SNHLY, CDR2 FYNNEI, per germline. CDR3 residues: CASRFDSGNTIYF. For the CDR3, the DNA is TGTGCCAGCAGGTTTGACTCTGGAAACACCATATATTTT. The full variable domain, completed using reference TRBV2 and TRBJ1-3, is EPEVTQTPSHQVTQMGQEVILRCVPISNHLYFYWYRQILGQKVEFLVSFYNNEISEKSEIFDDQFSVERPDGSNFTLKIRSTKLEDSAMYFCASRFDSGNTIYFGEGSWLTVV.

J is TRBJ2-4 and V is TRBV18; TRBD1 is a possible D gene (5 bases). This CDR3 comprises 14 residues. The germline CDR1 and CDR2 sequences are KGHSH and LQKENI. The V end lost 4 bases, the J end lost 10 bases, and 17 bases lay between the germline ends. The chain's CDR3 is CASSLQDSSVIQYF. In DNA, the CDR3 is TGTGCCAGCTCACTTCAAGACAGTAGTGTGATTCAGTACTTC.

This clonotype was counted at least ten times. The chain links TRBV7-3 to TRBJ2-1, with 7 bases identical to TRBD2. Germline CDR1 reads SGHTA; CDR2 reads FQGTGA. The ends lost 1 base at V and 4 bases at J; junction bases unmatched: 4. The CDR3 loop spans 15 amino acids. The CDR3 region is CASSLSGSQYNEQFF. CDR3 sequence (DNA): TGTGCCAGCAGCTTAAGCGGGAGCCAGTACAATGAGCAGTTCTTC.

The V call is TRBV24-1, the J call TRBJ1-5; 7 bases agree with TRBD1. CDR1 is KGHDR, CDR2 SFDVKD, per germline. J was trimmed by 8 bases and V by 8 bases; bases with no gene match: 5. The CDR3 contains 12 residues. CDR3 bases: TGTGCCACCAATCGACAGGGCGAGCCCCAGCATTTT. This encodes CATNRQGEPQHF.

A few counts support this clonotype. This sequence joins TRBV6-1 and TRBJ1-4; D is undetermined. The V end was cut by 7 bases, the J end by 0 bases, with 15 bases between. Germline V CDR1 and CDR2: MNHNS, SASEGT. The CDR3 is 16 amino acids. CDR3 region: CASTVNWRATNEKLFF. The CDR3 DNA reads TGTGCCAGCACCGTTAATTGGAGGGCAACTAATGAAAAACTGTTTTTT.

V gene TRBV29-1 combines with J gene TRBJ2-1; no definite D call. V dropped 3 bases and J dropped 0 bases, with 6 bases sitting between them. Germline V gene lookup returns CDR1 SQVTM and CDR2 ANQGSEA. The CDR3 is made up of 13 amino acids. CDR3 DNA: TGCAGCGTTGACAGCAGCTCCTACAATGAGCAGTTCTTC. Its protein product is CSVDSSSYNEQFF.

This clonotype was picked up a small number of times. The chain couples TRBV18 to TRBJ1-1; no clear D. Germline CDR1 KGHSH, CDR2 LQKENI. The CDR3 consists of 13 residues. The V and J ends lost 1 base and 1 base respectively, with 4 bases between them. In nucleotides, the CDR3 is TGTGCCAGCTCACCACAAGCGAACACTGAAGCTTTCTTT. Translated: CASSPQANTEAFF.

This clonotype was detected ten times or more. The J gene is TRBJ2-1, the V gene TRBV7-6; a weak D match, TRBD1 (6 bases). The CDR3 is made up of 15 amino acids. CDR1 and CDR2 (germline): SGHVS, FNYEAQ. The V gene lost 0 bases and the J gene lost 7 bases, with 13 bases spanning the gap. In DNA form, the CDR3 reads TGTGCCAGCAGCTTAGCGGTGGGGGCTGGAAATGAGCAGTTCTTC. It encodes CASSLAVGAGNEQFF.